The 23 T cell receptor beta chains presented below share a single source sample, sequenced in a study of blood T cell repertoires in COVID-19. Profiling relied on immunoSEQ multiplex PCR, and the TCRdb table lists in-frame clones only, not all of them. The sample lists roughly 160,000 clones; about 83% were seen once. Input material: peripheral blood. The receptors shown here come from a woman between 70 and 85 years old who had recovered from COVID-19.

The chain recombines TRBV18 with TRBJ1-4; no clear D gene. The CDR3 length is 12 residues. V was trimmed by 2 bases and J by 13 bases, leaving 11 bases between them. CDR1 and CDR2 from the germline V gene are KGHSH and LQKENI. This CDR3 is CASSPDTGSLFF. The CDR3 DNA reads TGTGCCAGCTCACCAGACACGGGATCACTGTTTTTT.

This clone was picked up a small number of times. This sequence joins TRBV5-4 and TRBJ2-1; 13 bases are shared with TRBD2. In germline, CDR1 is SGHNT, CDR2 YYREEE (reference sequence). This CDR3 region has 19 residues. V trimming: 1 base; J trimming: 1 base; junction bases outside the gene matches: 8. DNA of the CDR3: TGTGCCAGCAGCTTGCGGACTAGCGGGAGTAAATGGTCCTACAATGAGCAGTTCTTC. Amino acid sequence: CASSLRTSGSKWSYNEQFF. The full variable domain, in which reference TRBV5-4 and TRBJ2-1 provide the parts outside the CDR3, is ETGVTQSPTHLIKTRGQQVTLRCSSQSGHNTVSWYQQALGQGPQFIFQYYREEENGRGNFPPRFSGLQFPNYSSELNVNALELDDSALYLCASSLRTSGSKWSYNEQFFGPGTRLTVL.

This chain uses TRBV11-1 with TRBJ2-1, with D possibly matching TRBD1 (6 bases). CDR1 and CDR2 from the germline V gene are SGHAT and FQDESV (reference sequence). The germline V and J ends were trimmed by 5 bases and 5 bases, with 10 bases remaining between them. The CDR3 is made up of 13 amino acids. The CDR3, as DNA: TGTGCCAGCAGCCCAAACAGGGACAATGAGCAGTTCTTC. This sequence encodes CASSPNRDNEQFF.

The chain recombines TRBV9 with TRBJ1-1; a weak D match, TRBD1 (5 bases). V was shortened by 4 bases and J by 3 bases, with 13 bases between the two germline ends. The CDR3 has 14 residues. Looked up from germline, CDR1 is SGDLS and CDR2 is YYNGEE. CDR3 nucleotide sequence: TGTGCCAGCAGCCCCAGGGTAGCCTACACTGAAGCTTTCTTT. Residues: CASSPRVAYTEAFF.

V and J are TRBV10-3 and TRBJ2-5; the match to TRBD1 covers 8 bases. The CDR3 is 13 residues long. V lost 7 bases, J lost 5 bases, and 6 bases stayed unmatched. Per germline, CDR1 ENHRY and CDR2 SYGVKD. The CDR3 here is CAIMTGVGETQYF. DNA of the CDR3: TGTGCCATCATGACAGGGGTGGGGGAGACCCAGTACTTC.

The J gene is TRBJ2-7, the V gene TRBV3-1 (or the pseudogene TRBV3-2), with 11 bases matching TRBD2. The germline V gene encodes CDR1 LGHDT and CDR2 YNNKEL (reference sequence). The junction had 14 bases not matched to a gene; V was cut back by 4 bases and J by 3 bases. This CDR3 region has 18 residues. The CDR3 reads CASSRDRPLAGGIYEQYF. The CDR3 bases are TGTGCCAGCAGCCGGGACCGACCTCTAGCGGGAGGCATCTACGAGCAGTACTTC.

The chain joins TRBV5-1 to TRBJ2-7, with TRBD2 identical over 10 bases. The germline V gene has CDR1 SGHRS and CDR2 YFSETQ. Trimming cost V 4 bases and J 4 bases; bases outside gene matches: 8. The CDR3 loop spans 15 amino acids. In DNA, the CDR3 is TGCGCCAGCAGCGCGACTAGCGGGCGAACGTACGAGCAGTACTTC. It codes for CASSATSGRTYEQYF.

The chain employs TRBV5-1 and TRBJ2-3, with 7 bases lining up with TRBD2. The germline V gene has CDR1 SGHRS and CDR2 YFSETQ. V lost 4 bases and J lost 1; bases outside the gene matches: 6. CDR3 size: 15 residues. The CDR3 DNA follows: TGCGCCAGCAGCCCAACCAGCGGGGGCACAGATACGCAGTATTTT. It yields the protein CASSPTSGGTDTQYF.

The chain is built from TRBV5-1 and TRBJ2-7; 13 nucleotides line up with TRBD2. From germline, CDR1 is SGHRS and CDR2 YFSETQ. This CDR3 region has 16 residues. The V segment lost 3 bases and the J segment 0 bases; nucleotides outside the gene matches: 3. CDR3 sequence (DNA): TGCGCCAGCAGCTCCCGGACTAGCGGGGGCTCCTACGAGCAGTACTTC. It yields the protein CASSSRTSGGSYEQYF. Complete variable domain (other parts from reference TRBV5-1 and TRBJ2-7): KAGVTQTPRYLIKTRGQQVTLSCSPISGHRSVSWYQQTPGQGLQFLFEYFSETQRNKGNFPGRFSGRQFSNSRSEMNVSTLELGDSALYLCASSSRTSGGSYEQYFGPGTRLTVT.

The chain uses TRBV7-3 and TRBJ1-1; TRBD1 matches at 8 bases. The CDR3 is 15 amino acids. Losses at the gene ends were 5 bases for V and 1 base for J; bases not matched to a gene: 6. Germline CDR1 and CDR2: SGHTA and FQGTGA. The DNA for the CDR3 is TGTGCCAGCAGCAGACAGGGGAGGGGGAACACTGAAGCTTTCTTT. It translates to CASSRQGRGNTEAFF.

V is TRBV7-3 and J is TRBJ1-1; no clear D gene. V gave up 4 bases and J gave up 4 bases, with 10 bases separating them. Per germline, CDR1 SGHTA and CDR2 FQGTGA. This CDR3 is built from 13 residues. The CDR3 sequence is CASSSMAGTEAFF. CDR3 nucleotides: TGTGCCAGCAGCTCCATGGCGGGCACTGAAGCTTTCTTT. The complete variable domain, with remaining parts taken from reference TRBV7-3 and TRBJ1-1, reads GAGVSQTPSNKVTEKGKYVELRCDPISGHTALYWYRQSLGQGPEFLIYFQGTGAADDSGLPNDRFFAVRPEGSVSTLKIQRTERGDSAVYLCASSSMAGTEAFFGQGTRLTVV.

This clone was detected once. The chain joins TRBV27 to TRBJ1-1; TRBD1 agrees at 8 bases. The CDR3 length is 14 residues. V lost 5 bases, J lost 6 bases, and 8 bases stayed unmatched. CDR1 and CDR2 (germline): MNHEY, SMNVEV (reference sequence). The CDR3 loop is CASSPGTGRPEAFF. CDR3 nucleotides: TGTGCCAGCAGTCCCGGGACAGGCCGGCCTGAAGCTTTCTTT.

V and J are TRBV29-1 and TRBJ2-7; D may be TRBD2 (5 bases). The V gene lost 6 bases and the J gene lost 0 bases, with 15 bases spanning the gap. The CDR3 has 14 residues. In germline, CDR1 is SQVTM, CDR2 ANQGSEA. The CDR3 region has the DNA TGCAGCGTCGCCTACCTGGCGGGCTCCTACGAGCAGTACTTC. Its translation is CSVAYLAGSYEQYF.

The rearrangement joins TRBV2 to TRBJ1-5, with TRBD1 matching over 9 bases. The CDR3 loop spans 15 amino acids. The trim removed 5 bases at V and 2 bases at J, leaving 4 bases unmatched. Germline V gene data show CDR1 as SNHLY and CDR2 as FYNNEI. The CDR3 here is CASSNRGPGNQPQHF. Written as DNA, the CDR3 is TGTGCCAGCAGTAACAGGGGGCCCGGCAATCAGCCCCAGCATTTT.

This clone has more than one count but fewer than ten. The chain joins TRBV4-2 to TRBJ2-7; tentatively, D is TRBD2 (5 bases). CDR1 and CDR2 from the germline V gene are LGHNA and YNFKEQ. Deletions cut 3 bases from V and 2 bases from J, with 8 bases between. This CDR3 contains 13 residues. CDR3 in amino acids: CASSHPGAYEQYF. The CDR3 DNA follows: TGTGCCAGCAGCCACCCCGGGGCCTACGAGCAGTACTTC.

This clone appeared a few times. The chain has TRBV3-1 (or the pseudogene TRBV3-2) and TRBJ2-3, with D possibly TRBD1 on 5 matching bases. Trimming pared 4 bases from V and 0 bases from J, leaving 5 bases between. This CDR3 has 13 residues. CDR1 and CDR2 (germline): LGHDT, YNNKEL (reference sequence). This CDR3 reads CASSPGSTDTQYF. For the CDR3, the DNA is TGTGCCAGCAGCCCAGGGAGCACAGATACGCAGTATTTT.

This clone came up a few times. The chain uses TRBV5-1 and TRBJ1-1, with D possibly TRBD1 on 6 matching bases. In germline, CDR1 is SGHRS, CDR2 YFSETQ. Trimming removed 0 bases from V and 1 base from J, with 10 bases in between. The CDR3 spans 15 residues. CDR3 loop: CASSLAGTRNTEAFF. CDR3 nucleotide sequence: TGCGCCAGCAGCTTGGCCGGGACACGGAACACTGAAGCTTTCTTT.

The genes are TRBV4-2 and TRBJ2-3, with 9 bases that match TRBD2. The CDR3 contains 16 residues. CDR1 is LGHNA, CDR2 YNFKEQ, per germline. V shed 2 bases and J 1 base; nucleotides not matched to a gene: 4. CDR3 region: CASSQREREGTDTQYF. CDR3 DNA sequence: TGTGCCAGCAGCCAAAGGGAGCGGGAGGGCACAGATACGCAGTATTTT.

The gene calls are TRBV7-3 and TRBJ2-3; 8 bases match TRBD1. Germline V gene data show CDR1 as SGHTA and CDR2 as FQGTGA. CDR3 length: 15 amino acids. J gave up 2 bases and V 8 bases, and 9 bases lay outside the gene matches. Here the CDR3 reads CASQTGANLTDTQYF. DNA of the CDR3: TGTGCCAGCCAGACAGGGGCCAACCTCACAGATACGCAGTATTTT.

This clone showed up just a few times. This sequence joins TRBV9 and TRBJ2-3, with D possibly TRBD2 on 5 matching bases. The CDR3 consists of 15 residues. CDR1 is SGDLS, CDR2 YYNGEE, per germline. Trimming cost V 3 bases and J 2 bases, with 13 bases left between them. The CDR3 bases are TGTGCCAGCAGCGCCCTAGCCAGTGACACAGATACGCAGTATTTT. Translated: CASSALASDTDTQYF. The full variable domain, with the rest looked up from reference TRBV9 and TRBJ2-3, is DSGVTQTPKHLITATGQRVTLRCSPRSGDLSVYWYQQSLDQGLQFLIQYYNGEERAKGNILERFSAQQFPDLHSELNLSSLELGDSALYFCASSALASDTDTQYFGPGTRLTVL.

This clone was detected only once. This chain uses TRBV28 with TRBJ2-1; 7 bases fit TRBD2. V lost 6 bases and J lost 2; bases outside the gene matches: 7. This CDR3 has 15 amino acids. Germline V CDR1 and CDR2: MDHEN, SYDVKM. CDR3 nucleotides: TGTGCCAGCAGGACGCGCGGGGGTACCTACAATGAGCAGTTCTTC. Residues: CASRTRGGTYNEQFF.

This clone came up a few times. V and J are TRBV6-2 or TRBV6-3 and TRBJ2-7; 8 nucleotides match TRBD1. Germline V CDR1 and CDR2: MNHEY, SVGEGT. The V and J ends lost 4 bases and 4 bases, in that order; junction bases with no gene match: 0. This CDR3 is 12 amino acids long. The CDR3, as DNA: TGTGCCAGCAGTTGGACAGGGTACGAGCAGTACTTC. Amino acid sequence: CASSWTGYEQYF.

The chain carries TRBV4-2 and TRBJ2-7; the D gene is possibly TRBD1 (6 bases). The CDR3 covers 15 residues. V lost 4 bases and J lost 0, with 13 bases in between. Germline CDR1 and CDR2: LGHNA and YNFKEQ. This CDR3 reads CASSLGTPRSYEQYF. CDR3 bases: TGTGCCAGCAGCCTCGGGACACCCCGCTCCTACGAGCAGTACTTC.